Below, one T cell receptor beta chain is given with its context. The junction departs from the called germline gene at one end, perhaps through a read error. These data are taken from a study of blood T cell repertoires in COVID-19. Study overall: Sample material is recorded as cDNA or gDNA derived from T cells, B-cell-depleted T cells, or PBMCs.

Measured with immunoSEQ multiplex PCR; TCRdb has only the in-frame clones, and not every one. The sample shows 93,000 or so clones, around nine tenths of them seen only once. The CDR3 runs 14 residues. Germline V gene sequence: CDR1 SGHRS, CDR2 YFSETQ. This sequence was found in a human donor in a cohort sampled during active COVID-19. The chain links TRBV5-1 to TRBJ2-3; D may be TRBD2 (5 bases). The specimen was peripheral blood. CDR3 nucleotide sequence: TGCGCCAGCAGCCCCGCCCCTAGCAGAGATACGCAGTATTTT. Amino acid sequence: CASSPAPSRDTQYF.